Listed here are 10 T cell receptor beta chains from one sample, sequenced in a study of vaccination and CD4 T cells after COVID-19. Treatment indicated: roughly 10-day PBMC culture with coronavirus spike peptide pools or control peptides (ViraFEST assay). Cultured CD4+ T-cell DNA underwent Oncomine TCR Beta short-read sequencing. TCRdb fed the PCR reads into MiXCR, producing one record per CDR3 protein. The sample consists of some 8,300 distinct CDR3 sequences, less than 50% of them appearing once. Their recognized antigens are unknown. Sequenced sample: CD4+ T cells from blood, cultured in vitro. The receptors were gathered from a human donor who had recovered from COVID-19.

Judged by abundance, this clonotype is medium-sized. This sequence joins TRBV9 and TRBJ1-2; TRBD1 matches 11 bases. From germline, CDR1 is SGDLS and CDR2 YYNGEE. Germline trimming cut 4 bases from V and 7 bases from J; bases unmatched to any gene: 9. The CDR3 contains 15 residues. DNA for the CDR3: TGTGCCAGCAGCCCCACCGGGACAGGGGGATTTGGCTACACCTTC. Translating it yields CASSPTGTGGFGYTF. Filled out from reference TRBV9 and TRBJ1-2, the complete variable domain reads DSGVTQTPKHLITATGQRVTLRCSPRSGDLSVYWYQQSLDQGLQFLIQYYNGEERAKGNILERFSAQQFPDLHSELNLSSLELGDSALYFCASSPTGTGGFGYTFGSGTRLTVV.

CDR3 region: CATSDPRLRNEQFF. Here the CDR3 DNA reads TGTGCCACCAGTGATCCCCGCCTCCGTAATGAGCAGTTCTTC. The rearrangement links TRBV24-1 to TRBJ2-1; D is uncertain. The CDR3 totals 14 residues. Trimming removed 3 bases at V and 7 bases at J, with 12 bases between. The V gene's germline CDR1 is KGHDR and CDR2 SFDVKD.

The CDR3 reads CASRRGMSTEAFF. The DNA of the CDR3 is TGCGCCAGCAGACGGGGAATGAGCACTGAAGCTTTCTTT. V gene TRBV4-1 combines with J gene TRBJ1-1; D is uncertain. The V end lost 6 bases, the J end lost 4 bases, and 12 bases lay between the germline ends. The CDR3 covers 13 residues. CDR1 and CDR2 (germline): MGHRA, YSYEKL.

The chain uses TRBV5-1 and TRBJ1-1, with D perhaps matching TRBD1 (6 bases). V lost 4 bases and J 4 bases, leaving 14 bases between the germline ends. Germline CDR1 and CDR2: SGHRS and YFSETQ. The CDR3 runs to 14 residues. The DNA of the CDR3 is TGCGCCAGCAGCGGAACAGGGATAGTCACTGAAGCTTTCTTT. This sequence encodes CASSGTGIVTEAFF.

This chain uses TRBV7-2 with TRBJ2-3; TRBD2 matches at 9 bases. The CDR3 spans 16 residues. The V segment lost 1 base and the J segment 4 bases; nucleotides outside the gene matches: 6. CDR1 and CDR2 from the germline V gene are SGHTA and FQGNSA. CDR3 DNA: TGTGCCAGCAGCTTAGTACTGCGGGGGGGGTCAGATACGCAGTATTTT. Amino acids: CASSLVLRGGSDTQYF.

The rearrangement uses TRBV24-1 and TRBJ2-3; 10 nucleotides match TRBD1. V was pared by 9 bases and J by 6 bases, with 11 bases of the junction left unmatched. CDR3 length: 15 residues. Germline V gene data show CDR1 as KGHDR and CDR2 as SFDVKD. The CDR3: CATGGDRGLLDTQYF. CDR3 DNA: TGTGCCACCGGGGGGGACAGGGGACTACTTGATACGCAGTATTTT.

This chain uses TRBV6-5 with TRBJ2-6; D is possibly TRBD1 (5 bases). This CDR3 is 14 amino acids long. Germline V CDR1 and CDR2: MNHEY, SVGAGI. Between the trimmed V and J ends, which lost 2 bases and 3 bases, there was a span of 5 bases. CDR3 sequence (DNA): TGTGCCAGCAGTTACAGGGGTGGGGCCAACGTCCTGACTTTC. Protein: CASSYRGGANVLTF.

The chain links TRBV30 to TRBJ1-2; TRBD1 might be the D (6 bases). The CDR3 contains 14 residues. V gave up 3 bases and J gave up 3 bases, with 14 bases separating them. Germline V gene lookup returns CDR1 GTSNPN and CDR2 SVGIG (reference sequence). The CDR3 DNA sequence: TGTGCCTGGAGGTTATCCGGGGGCGACTATGGCTACACCTTC. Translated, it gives CAWRLSGGDYGYTF. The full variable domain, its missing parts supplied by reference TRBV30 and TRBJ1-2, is SQTIHQWPATLVQPVGSPLSLECTVEGTSNPNLYWYRQAAGRGLQLLFYSVGIGQISSEVPQNLSASRPQDRQFILSSKKLLLSDSGFYLCAWRLSGGDYGYTFGSGTRLTVV.

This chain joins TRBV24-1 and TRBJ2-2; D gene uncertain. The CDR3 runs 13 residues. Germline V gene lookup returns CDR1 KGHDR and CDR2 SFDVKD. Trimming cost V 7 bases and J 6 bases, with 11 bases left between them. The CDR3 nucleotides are TGTGCCACCAGCAGAAACGGGCCCGGGGAGCTGTTTTTT. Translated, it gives CATSRNGPGELFF.

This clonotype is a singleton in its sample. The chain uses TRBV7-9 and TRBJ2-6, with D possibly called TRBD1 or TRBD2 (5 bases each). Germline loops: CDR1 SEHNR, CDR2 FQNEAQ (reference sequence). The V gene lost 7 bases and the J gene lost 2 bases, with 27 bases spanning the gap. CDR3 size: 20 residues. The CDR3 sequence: CASNTRKSPRGAAGANVLTF. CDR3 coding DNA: TGTGCCAGCAACACAAGAAAAAGTCCTCGGGGCGCGGCTGGGGCCAACGTCCTGACTTTC.